These 8 T cell receptor beta chains came from one sample sequenced in a study of blood T cell repertoires in COVID-19. TCRdb's copy holds only in-frame clones and misses some; the assay was immunoSEQ multiplex PCR. The table shows some 150,000 clones, with roughly 76% occurring only once. Sequenced input: peripheral blood. The receptors here all came from a human donor with acute or convalescent COVID-19. The donor label of this sample is uncertain.

The chain joins TRBV20-1 to TRBJ1-2; 7 positions agree with TRBD1. There are 12 residues in the CDR3. With 3 bases clipped from V and 10 bases from J, the junction kept 8 bases outside the gene matches. Germline CDR1 DFQATT, CDR2 SNEGSKA (reference sequence). CDR3 coding DNA: TGCAGTGCTAGTACGGGTCAGGGGGACTACACCTTC. Translation gives CSASTGQGDYTF.

The chain couples TRBV27 to TRBJ2-3; 10 nucleotides agree with TRBD2. The CDR3 extends over 18 amino acids. CDR1 MNHEY and CDR2 SMNVEV come from the germline V gene (reference sequence). Losses at the gene ends were 3 bases for V and 2 bases for J; bases not matched to a gene: 11. In nucleotides, the CDR3 is TGTGCCAGCAGTTTGGTAGCGGGGGGATGGGGAGTCACAGATACGCAGTATTTT. As protein: CASSLVAGGWGVTDTQYF.

V usage is TRBV18 and J usage is TRBJ2-7, with 7 bases lining up with TRBD1. Germline CDR1 reads KGHSH; CDR2 reads LQKENI. The CDR3 is 15 residues long. J was trimmed by 2 bases and V by 3 bases; bases with no gene match: 7. The CDR3 reads CASSPLRGLPYEQYF. As DNA, the CDR3 is TGTGCCAGCTCACCCCTCAGGGGGTTGCCCTACGAGCAGTACTTC. Using reference TRBV18 and TRBJ2-7 for the parts outside the CDR3, the full variable domain is NAGVMQNPRHLVRRRGQEARLRCSPMKGHSHVYWYRQLPEEGLKFMVYLQKENIIDESGMPKERFSAEFPKEGPSILRIQQVVRGDSAAYFCASSPLRGLPYEQYFGPGTRLTVT.

CDR3 DNA sequence: TGTGCCAGCAGTGAGTGGGACTATGGGTCACCCCTCCACTTT. This translates into CASSEWDYGSPLHF. This chain links TRBV2 with TRBJ1-6; TRBD1 is a possible D gene (5 bases). V was trimmed by 3 bases and J by 10 bases, leaving 13 bases between them. This CDR3 contains 14 residues. From germline, CDR1 is SNHLY and CDR2 FYNNEI.

V gene TRBV3-1 (or the pseudogene TRBV3-2) combines with J gene TRBJ1-3; a weak D match, TRBD1 (5 bases). This CDR3 is 16 amino acids long. Per the germline V gene, CDR1 is LGHDT and CDR2 is YNNKEL (reference sequence). Trimming removed 7 bases from V and 1 base from J, with 17 bases in between. DNA of the CDR3: TGTGCCAGCACTTGGGGGGGAGGAATTTCTGGAAACACCATATATTTT. As protein: CASTWGGGISGNTIYF.

This chain joins TRBV9 and TRBJ1-3; 8 bases agree with TRBD1. Germline V gene sequence: CDR1 SGDLS, CDR2 YYNGEE. The trim removed 0 bases at V and 4 bases at J, leaving 6 bases unmatched. The CDR3 has 16 amino acids. CDR3 in amino acids: CASSVVPTGVGNTIYF. CDR3 DNA: TGTGCCAGCAGCGTAGTCCCGACAGGGGTGGGAAACACCATATATTTT.

The V and J genes are TRBV10-3 and TRBJ2-5, with 10 bases fitting TRBD2. Germline V gives CDR1 ENHRY, CDR2 SYGVKD. CDR3 length: 14 amino acids. V was clipped by 6 bases and J by 4 bases; unmatched bases: 5. The CDR3 sequence: CAISLASGGETQYF. In DNA form, the CDR3 reads TGTGCCATCAGCCTCGCTAGCGGGGGAGAGACCCAGTACTTC.

With regard to this clone: The same CDR3 is also encoded by other DNA sequences in this sample. The V call is TRBV19, the J call TRBJ2-5, with D tentatively TRBD1 (5 bases). There are 15 residues in the CDR3. V was clipped by 1 base and J by 5 bases, with 14 bases between them. Germline V gives CDR1 LNHDA, CDR2 SQIVND (reference sequence). CDR3 protein: CASSIGRQGKETQYF. The CDR3 DNA is TGTGCCAGTAGTATAGGTCGGCAGGGCAAGGAGACCCAGTACTTC. Using reference TRBV19 and TRBJ2-5 for the parts outside the CDR3, the full variable domain is DGGITQSPKYLFRKEGQNVTLSCEQNLNHDAMYWYRQDPGQGLRLIYYSQIVNDFQKGDIAEGYSVSREKKESFPLTVTSAQKNPTAFYLCASSIGRQGKETQYFGPGTRLLVL.